This entry is about one T cell receptor beta chain. This CDR3 spans 13 amino acids. CDR1 SGDLS and CDR2 YYNGEE come from the germline V gene. Trimming shortened V by 4 bases and J by 2 bases, and 9 bases separated the two germline ends. This sample was taken from a study of blood T cells in healthy people across ages. Combining a sample-barcoded 5' primer with a J-beta primer mix, a second PCR ran for roughly 7 to 11 cycles. In TCRdb, the 5' RACE reads were re-called with MiXCR into one record per CDR3 protein. The sample has fewer than 750,000 distinct CDR3 sequences, around half seen once. The chain recombines TRBV9 with TRBJ2-5; no clear D gene. The sample consisted of blood. The receptor was isolated from a man older than 75 in good health. This chain's CDR3 is CASSRLKQETQYF. For the CDR3, the DNA is TGTGCCAGCAGCAGACTGAAACAAGAGACCCAGTACTTC. The entire variable domain, with the rest obtained from reference TRBV9 and TRBJ2-5, is as follows: DSGVTQTPKHLITATGQRVTLRCSPRSGDLSVYWYQQSLDQGLQFLIQYYNGEERAKGNILERFSAQQFPDLHSELNLSSLELGDSALYFCASSRLKQETQYFGPGTRLLVL.